A selection of T cell receptor beta chains follows, all from one sample in a study of cytomegalovirus exposure and HLA in healthy donors. Repertoires were generated with immunoSEQ multiplex PCR, while TCRdb's copy carries only in-frame clones and drops some. The sample holds fewer than 130,000 clones; roughly nine tenths are singletons and the top ten take under 2%. Sequenced: PBMCs. These receptors were collected from a woman in her late teens or twenties in good health and CMV-seronegative. Each CDR3 is given with its conserved first and last residue. The order of the fields is V gene, J gene, clone size, D gene, CDR3 protein, CDR3 DNA. D genes are given only for firm matches. Part of the rows lack a size; the others show once, few, many or a class for expanded clones.

V: TRBV19
J: TRBJ2-3
size: NA
D: NA
CDR3: CASSIDLVGQSTDTQYF
DNA: TGTGCCAGTAGTATAGATCTGGTGGGGCAGAGCACAGATACGCAGTATTTT

V: TRBV6-6
J: TRBJ1-1
size: NA
D: TRBD1
CDR3: CASSFGQGAFVPEAFF
DNA: TGTGCCAGCAGCTTCGGACAGGGGGCCTTCGTACCTGAAGCTTTCTTT

V: TRBV9
J: TRBJ2-5
size: NA
D: TRBD1
CDR3: CASSPRTGWQETQYF
DNA: TGTGCCAGCAGCCCCCGGACAGGGTGGCAAGAGACCCAGTACTTC

V: TRBV6-1
J: TRBJ1-5
size: few
D: NA
CDR3: CASSEWEYNQPQHF
DNA: TGTGCCAGCAGTGAGTGGGAGTACAATCAGCCCCAGCATTTT

V: TRBV9
J: TRBJ2-2
size: once
D: TRBD2
CDR3: CASSSAGGNTGELFF
DNA: TGTGCCAGCAGCTCCGCGGGAGGAAACACCGGGGAGCTGTTTTTT

V: TRBV7-8
J: TRBJ2-5
size: NA
D: NA
CDR3: CASSSTTARPETQYF
DNA: TGTGCCAGCAGCTCAACGACAGCCAGGCCCGAGACCCAGTACTTC

V: TRBV4-1
J: TRBJ2-7
size: NA
D: TRBD2
CDR3: CASSQGLATEQYF
DNA: TGCGCCAGCAGCCAAGGACTAGCAACCGAGCAGTACTTC

V: TRBV4-1
J: TRBJ2-7
size: NA
D: NA
CDR3: CASSQNQGYEQYF
DNA: TGCGCCAGCAGCCAGAATCAGGGCTACGAGCAGTACTTC

V: TRBV5-5
J: TRBJ1-4
size: NA
D: TRBD1
CDR3: CASSANSGTGREKLFF
DNA: TGTGCCAGCAGCGCCAACTCCGGGACAGGGAGAGAAAAACTGTTTTTT

V: TRBV6-5
J: TRBJ2-7
size: NA
D: NA
CDR3: CASSNLGTNSYEQYF
DNA: TGTGCCAGCAGCAATCTAGGCACTAACTCCTACGAGCAGTACTTC

V: TRBV28
J: TRBJ1-3
size: NA
D: NA
CDR3: CASSLQAYSGNTIYF
DNA: TGTGCCAGCAGTCTACAGGCTTACTCTGGAAACACCATATATTTT

V: TRBV4-1
J: TRBJ2-6
size: NA
D: NA
CDR3: CASSQGLSGANVLTF
DNA: TGCGCCAGCAGCCAAGGGCTCTCTGGGGCCAACGTCCTGACTTTC

V: TRBV7-2
J: TRBJ2-7
size: NA
D: NA
CDR3: CASSHTPPLSIEQYF
DNA: TGTGCCAGCAGTCATACCCCCCCTCTCAGTATCGAGCAGTACTTC

V: TRBV6-5
J: TRBJ1-1
size: NA
D: NA
CDR3: CASSYSSGNEAFF
DNA: TGTGCCAGCAGTTACTCGTCGGGGAATGAAGCTTTCTTT

V: TRBV6-4
J: TRBJ2-3
size: NA
D: NA
CDR3: CASSEHNTDTQYF
DNA: TGTGCCAGCAGTGAACATAACACAGATACGCAGTATTTT

V: TRBV28
J: TRBJ2-3
size: NA
D: TRBD1
CDR3: CASSPTYRGLASTDTQYF
DNA: TGTGCCAGCAGTCCAACGTACAGGGGGCTAGCTAGCACAGATACGCAGTATTTT

V: TRBV7-6
J: TRBJ1-1
size: NA
D: NA
CDR3: CASSLTGFAAAEAFF
DNA: TGTGCCAGCAGCTTAACCGGGTTCGCTGCCGCTGAAGCTTTCTTT

V: TRBV4-3
J: TRBJ1-2
size: NA
D: NA
CDR3: CASSHFFKDLGYTF
DNA: TGCGCCAGCAGCCATTTCTTTAAGGACTTAGGCTACACCTTC

V: TRBV30
J: TRBJ1-2
size: NA
D: TRBD1
CDR3: CAWSGTGTLGYTF
DNA: TGTGCCTGGTCCGGGACAGGGACCCTTGGCTACACCTTC

V: TRBV28
J: TRBJ1-5
size: NA
D: NA
CDR3: CASRRGPYSNQPQHF
DNA: TGTGCCAGCAGGCGGGGACCGTATAGCAATCAGCCCCAGCATTTT

V: TRBV5-1
J: TRBJ1-1
size: NA
D: TRBD1
CDR3: CASSSDRRTEAFF
DNA: TGCGCCAGCAGCTCGGACAGGCGCACTGAAGCTTTCTTT

V: TRBV29-1
J: TRBJ1-1
size: once
D: TRBD1
CDR3: CSVEGRGTEAFF
DNA: TGCAGCGTTGAAGGCAGGGGGACTGAAGCTTTCTTT

V: TRBV6-5
J: TRBJ1-2
size: NA
D: NA
CDR3: CASSPDSFYGYTF
DNA: TGTGCCAGCAGTCCGGACAGCTTCTATGGCTACACCTTC

V: TRBV7-6
J: TRBJ2-1
size: once
D: TRBD2
CDR3: CASSLTGTSGNEQFF
DNA: TGTGCCAGCAGTTTGACCGGGACTAGCGGCAATGAGCAGTTCTTC

V: TRBV5-4
J: TRBJ2-2
size: NA
D: TRBD2
CDR3: CASSLPGGHTGELFF
DNA: TGTGCCAGCAGCCTCCCGGGGGGGCACACCGGGGAGCTGTTTTTT

V: TRBV5-4
J: TRBJ2-5
size: NA
D: NA
CDR3: CASSLGLQETQYF
DNA: TGTGCCAGCAGCTTGGGGCTGCAAGAGACCCAGTACTTC

V: TRBV15
J: TRBJ2-1
size: NA
D: NA
CDR3: CATSRREDNEQFF
DNA: TGTGCCACCAGCAGAAGAGAGGACAATGAGCAGTTCTTC